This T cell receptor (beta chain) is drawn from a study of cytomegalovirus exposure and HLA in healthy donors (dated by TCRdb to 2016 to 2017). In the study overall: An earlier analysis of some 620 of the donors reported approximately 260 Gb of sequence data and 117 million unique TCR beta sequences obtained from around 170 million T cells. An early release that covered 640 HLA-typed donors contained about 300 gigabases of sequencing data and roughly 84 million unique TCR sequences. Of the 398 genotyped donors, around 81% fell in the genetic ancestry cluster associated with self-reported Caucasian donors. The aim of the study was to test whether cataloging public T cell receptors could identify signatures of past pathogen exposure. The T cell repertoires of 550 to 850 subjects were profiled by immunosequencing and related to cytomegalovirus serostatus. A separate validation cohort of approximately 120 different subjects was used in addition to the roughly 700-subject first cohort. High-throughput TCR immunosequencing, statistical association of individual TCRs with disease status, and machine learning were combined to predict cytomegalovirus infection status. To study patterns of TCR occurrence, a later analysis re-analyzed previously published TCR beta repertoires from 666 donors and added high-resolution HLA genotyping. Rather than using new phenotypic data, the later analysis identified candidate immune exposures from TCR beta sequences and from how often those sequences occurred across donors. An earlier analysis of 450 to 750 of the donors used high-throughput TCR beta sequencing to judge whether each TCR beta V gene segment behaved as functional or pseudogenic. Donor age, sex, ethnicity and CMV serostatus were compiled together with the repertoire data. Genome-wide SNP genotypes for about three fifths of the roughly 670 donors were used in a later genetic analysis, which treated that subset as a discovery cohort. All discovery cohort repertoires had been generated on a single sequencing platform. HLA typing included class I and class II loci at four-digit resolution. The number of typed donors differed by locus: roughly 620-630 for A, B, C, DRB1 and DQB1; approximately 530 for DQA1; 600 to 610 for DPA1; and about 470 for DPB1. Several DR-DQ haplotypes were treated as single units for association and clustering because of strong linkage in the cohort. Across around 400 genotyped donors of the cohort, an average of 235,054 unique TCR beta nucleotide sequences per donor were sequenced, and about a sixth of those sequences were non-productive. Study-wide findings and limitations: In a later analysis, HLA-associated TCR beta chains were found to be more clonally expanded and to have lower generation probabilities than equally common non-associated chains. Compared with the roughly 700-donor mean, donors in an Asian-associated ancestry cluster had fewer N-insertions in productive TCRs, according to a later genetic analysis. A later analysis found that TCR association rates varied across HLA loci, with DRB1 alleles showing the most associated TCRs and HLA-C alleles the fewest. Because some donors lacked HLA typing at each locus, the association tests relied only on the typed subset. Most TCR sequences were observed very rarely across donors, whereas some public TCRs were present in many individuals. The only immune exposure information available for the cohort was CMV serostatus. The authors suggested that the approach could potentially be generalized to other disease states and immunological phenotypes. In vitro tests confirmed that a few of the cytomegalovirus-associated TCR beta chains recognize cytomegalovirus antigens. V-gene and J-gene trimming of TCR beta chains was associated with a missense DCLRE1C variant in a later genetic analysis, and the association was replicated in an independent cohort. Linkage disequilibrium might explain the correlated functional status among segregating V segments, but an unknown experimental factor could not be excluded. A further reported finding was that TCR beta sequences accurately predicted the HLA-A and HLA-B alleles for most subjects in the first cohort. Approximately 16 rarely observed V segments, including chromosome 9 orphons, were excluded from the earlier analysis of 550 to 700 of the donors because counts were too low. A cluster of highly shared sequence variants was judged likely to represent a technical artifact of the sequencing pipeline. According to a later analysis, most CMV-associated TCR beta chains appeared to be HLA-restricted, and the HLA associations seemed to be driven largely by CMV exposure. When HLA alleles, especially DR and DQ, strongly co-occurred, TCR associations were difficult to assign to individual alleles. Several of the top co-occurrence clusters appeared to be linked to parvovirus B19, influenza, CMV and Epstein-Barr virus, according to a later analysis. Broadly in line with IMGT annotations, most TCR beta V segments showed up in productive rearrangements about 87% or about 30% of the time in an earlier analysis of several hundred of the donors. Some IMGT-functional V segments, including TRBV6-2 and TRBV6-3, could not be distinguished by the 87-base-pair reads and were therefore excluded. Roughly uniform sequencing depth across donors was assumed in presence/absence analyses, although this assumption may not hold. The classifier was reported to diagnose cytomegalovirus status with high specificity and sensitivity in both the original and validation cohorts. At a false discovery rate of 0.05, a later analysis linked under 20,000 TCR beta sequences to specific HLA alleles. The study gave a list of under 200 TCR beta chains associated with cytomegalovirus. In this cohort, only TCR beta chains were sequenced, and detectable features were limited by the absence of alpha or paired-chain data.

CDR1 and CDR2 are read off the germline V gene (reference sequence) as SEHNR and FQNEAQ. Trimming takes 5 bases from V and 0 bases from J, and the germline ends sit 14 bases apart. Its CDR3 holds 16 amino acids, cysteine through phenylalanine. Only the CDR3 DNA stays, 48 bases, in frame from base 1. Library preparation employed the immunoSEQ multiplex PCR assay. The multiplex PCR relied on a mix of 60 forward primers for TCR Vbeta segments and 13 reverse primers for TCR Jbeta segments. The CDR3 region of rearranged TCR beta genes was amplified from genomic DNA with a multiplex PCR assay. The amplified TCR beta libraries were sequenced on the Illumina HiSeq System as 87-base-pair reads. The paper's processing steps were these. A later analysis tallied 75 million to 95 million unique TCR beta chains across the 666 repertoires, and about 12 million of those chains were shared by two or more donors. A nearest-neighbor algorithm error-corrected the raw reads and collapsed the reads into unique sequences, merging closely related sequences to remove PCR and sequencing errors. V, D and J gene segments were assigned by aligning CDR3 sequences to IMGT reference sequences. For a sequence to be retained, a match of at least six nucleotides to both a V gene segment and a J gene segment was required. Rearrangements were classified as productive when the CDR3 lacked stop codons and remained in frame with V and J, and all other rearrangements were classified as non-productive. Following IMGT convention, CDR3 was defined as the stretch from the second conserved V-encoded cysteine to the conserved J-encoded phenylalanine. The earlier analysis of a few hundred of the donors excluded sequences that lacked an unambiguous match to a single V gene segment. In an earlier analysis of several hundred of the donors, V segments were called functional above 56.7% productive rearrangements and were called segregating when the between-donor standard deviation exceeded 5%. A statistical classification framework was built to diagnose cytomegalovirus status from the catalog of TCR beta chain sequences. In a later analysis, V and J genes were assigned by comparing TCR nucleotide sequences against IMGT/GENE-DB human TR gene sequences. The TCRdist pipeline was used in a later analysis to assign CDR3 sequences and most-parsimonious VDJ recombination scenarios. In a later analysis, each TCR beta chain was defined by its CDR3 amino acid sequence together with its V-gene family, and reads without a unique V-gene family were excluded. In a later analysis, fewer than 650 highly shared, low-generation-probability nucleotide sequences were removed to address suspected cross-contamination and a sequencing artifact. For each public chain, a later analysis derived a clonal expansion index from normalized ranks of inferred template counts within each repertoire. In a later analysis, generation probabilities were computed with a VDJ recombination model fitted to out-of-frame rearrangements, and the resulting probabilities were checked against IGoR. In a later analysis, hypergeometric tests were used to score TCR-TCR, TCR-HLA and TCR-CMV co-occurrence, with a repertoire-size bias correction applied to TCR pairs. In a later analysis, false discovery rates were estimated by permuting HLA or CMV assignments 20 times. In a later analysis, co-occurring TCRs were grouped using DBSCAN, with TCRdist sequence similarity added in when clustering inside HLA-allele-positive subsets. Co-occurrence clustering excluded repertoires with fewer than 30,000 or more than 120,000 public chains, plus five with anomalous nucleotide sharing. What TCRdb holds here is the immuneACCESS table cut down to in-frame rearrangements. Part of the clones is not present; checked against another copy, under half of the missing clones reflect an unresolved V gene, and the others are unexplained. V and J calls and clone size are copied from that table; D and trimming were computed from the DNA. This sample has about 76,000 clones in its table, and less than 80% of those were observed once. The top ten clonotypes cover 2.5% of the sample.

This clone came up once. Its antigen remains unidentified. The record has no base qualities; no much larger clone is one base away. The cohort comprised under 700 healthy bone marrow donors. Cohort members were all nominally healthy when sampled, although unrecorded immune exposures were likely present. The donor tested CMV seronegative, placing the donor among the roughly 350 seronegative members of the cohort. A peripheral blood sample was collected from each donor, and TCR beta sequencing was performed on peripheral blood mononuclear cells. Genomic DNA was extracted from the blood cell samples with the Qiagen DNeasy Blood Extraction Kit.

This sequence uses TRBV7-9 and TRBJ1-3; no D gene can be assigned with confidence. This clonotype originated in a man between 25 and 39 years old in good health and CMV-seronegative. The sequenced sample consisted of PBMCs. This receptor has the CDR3 CASSHLERFSGNTIYF. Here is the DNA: TGTGCCAGCAGCCACCTCGAGAGATTCTCTGGAAACACCATATATTTT.